Listed below are T cell receptor beta chains from one sample, sequenced in a study of T cell responses to AZD1222 COVID-19 vaccine. TCRdb's copy holds only in-frame clones and misses some; the assay was immunoSEQ multiplex PCR. The table lists roughly 110,000 clones, approximately 92% of them singletons. Source: peripheral blood, taken 28 days after the second AZD1222 dose. The receptors stem from an adult who received the AZD1222 COVID-19 vaccine. Each CDR3 is given with its conserved first and last residue.

17 | TRBJ1-5 | TRBV3-1/TRBV3-2 | CASSQDLKGKGNQPQHF
15 | TRBJ1-3 | TRBV5-5 | CASSADRGSGNTIYF
13 | TRBJ1-1 | TRBV18 | CASSPAGGTEAFF
14 | TRBJ2-5 | TRBV19 | CASSTGLGWETQYF
18 | TRBJ1-1 | TRBV19 | CASSIDLDRGYMNTEAFF
13 | TRBJ1-5 | TRBV12-3/TRBV12-4 | CASTFTRGQPQHF
16 | TRBJ2-1 | TRBV18 | CASSPIGGSSYNEQFF
14 | TRBJ1-2 | TRBV29-1 | CSAADRGQFYGYTF
16 | TRBJ2-1 | TRBV24-1 | CATSDTRDREGGEQFF
14 | TRBJ2-5 | TRBV3-1/TRBV3-2 | CASSQGRQGGTQYF
12 | TRBJ1-1 | TRBV6-5 | CASSLRTAEAFF
14 | TRBJ1-2 | TRBV19 | CASSMRGANYGYTF
16 | TRBJ2-7 | TRBV11-2 | CASSFLGQGYSYEQYF
13 | TRBJ1-3 | TRBV2 | CASSFSSGNTIYF
14 | TRBJ1-2 | TRBV6-5 | CASSYSGGDYGYTF
13 | TRBJ1-1 | TRBV12-3/TRBV12-4 | CASRRDRNTEAFF
15 | TRBJ1-5 | TRBV28 | CASSLRTGVNQPQHF